This T cell receptor (beta chain) was recovered during a study of OX40 agonist ivuxolimab in advanced cancers. The length of the CDR3 is 14 residues. Trimming removed 6 bases from V and 0 bases from J, with 9 bases in between. The germline V gene has CDR1 WNHNN and CDR2 SYGVQD (reference sequence). TCRdb's copy holds only in-frame clones and misses some; the assay was immunoSEQ multiplex PCR. The table records some 6,000 clones, 77% of them present only once. Sequencing was performed on CD4+ or CD8+ T cells sorted from blood, taken in a trial of the OX40 agonist ivuxolimab. V usage is TRBV10-1 and J usage is TRBJ2-1; D not resolved. This clonotype was obtained from an adult with an advanced solid tumor such as melanoma, head and neck, liver or kidney cancer. The CDR3 spells CASSARSSYNEQFF. The CDR3 coding sequence is TGCGCCAGCAGCGCAAGGAGCTCCTACAATGAGCAGTTCTTC.